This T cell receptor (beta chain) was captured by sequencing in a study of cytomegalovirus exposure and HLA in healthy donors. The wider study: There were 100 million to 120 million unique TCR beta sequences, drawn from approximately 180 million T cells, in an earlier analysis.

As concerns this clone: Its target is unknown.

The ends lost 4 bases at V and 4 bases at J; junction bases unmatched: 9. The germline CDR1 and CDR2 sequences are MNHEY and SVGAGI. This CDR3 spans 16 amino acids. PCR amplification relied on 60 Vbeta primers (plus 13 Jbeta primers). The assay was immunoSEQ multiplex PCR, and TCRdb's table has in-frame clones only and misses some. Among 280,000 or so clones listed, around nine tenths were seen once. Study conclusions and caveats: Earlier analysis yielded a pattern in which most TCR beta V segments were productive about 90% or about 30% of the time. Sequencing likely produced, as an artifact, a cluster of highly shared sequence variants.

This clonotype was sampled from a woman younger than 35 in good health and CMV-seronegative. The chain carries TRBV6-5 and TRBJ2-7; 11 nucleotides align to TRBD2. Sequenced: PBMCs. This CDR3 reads CASSSISGGAVYEQYF. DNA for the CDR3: TGTGCCAGCAGTTCCATTAGCGGGGGGGCCGTGTACGAGCAGTACTTC.